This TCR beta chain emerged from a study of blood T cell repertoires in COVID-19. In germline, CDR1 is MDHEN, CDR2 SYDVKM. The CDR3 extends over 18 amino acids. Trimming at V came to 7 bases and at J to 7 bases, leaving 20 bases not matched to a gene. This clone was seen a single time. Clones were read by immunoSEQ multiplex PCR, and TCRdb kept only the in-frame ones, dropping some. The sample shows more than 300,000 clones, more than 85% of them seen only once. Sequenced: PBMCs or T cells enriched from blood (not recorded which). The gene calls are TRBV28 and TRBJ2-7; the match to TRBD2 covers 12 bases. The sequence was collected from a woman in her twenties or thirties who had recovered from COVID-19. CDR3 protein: CASTLRTSGEFPPREQYF. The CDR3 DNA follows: TGTGCCAGCACACTTCGGACTAGCGGGGAATTCCCTCCTCGTGAGCAGTACTTC.